Shown below are 22 T cell receptor beta chains from a single sample sequenced in a study of CD8+ T cells in alopecia areata. Once RNA had been extracted, it was reverse transcribed into cDNA to act as the sequencing template. The repertoire was sequenced with immunoSEQ multiplex PCR; TCRdb's copy has only in-frame clones and lacks some. The sample carries roughly 120,000 clones, more than 40% recorded once. The treatment: oral pan-JAK inhibitor, 5-10 mg twice daily. Sequences were derived from CD4+ T cells sorted from blood, sampled at week 4, from a patient treated with tofacitinib. The receptors originated from a human donor with alopecia areata.

This clone was found a few times. This rearrangement joins TRBV4-2 to TRBJ2-3; TRBD2 agrees at 8 bases. This CDR3 is built from 16 residues. Trimming at V came to 0 bases and at J to 0 bases, leaving 2 bases not matched to a gene. CDR1 and CDR2 (germline): LGHNA, YNFKEQ. The CDR3 loop is CASSQEIAGSTDTQYF. DNA of the CDR3: TGTGCCAGCAGCCAAGAAATAGCGGGGAGCACAGATACGCAGTATTTT.

This clone was counted a few times. The chain is built from TRBV7-2 and TRBJ1-2; possible D gene TRBD1, 5 bases. Germline-derived CDR1 and CDR2 are SGHTA and FQGNSA. The CDR3 consists of 13 residues. Trimming stripped 5 bases from V and 3 bases from J, with 10 bases between. DNA of the CDR3: TGTGCCAGCAGCCCCAGGGAGTACTATGGCTACACCTTC. This codes for CASSPREYYGYTF. The whole variable domain, remainder taken from reference TRBV7-2 and TRBJ1-2, is GAGVSQSPSNKVTEKGKDVELRCDPISGHTALYWYRQSLGQGLEFLIYFQGNSAPDKSGLPSDRFSAERTGGSVSTLTIQRTQQEDSAVYLCASSPREYYGYTFGSGTRLTVV.

In its sample, this clone was seen a few times. The chain uses TRBV4-1 and TRBJ2-2; perhaps D is TRBD1 or TRBD2 (6 bases each). Per germline, CDR1 MGHRA and CDR2 YSYEKL. The CDR3 length is 19 residues. The V gene lost 2 bases and the J gene lost 0 bases, with 19 bases spanning the gap. In nucleotides, the CDR3 is TGCGCCAGCAGCCAACCGTGGACAGCGGGTGAGGCGAACACCGGGGAGCTGTTTTTT. Translating it yields CASSQPWTAGEANTGELFF.

This chain joins TRBV21-1 and TRBJ2-3; the D call of TRBD1 is as the table states it, not checked on the DNA. TRBV21-1 is noted as a pseudogene. This CDR3 spans 13 amino acids. Here the CDR3 reads CAAPLRHTDTQYF. Here the CDR3 DNA reads TGTGCCGCGCCTTTGAGACACACAGATACGCAGTATTTT.

This chain connects TRBV29-1 to TRBJ1-4; D perhaps matches TRBD1 (6 bases). Per germline, CDR1 SQVTM and CDR2 ANQGSEA. The V end lost 4 bases, the J end lost 7 bases, and 16 bases lay between the germline ends. CDR3 length equals 14 residues. As DNA, the CDR3 is TGCAGCGTTGGAGTTGCAGGGGAGGCTGAAAAACTGTTTTTT. Translation gives CSVGVAGEAEKLFF.

The chain couples TRBV2 to TRBJ1-1; possible D gene TRBD1, 5 bases. The CDR3 contains 13 residues. Germline CDR1 SNHLY, CDR2 FYNNEI. Trimming pared 8 bases from V and 1 base from J, leaving 11 bases between. The chain's CDR3 is CASLKDRNTEAFF. The CDR3 DNA reads as TGTGCCAGCCTCAAAGACAGGAACACTGAAGCTTTCTTT.

This clone was seen a handful of times. V gene TRBV7-3 combines with J gene TRBJ2-1; D may be TRBD2 (6 bases). Germline V gene lookup returns CDR1 SGHTA and CDR2 FQGTGA. CDR3 length equals 16 residues. Trimming took off 0 bases at V and 6 bases at J, with 15 bases between the two ends. The CDR3: CASSLTGGTRGNEQFF. Written as DNA, the CDR3 is TGTGCCAGCAGCTTAACGGGCGGGACCCGGGGCAATGAGCAGTTCTTC.

The chain uses TRBV23-1 and TRBJ2-2, with D hard to call. TRBV23-1 is marked as an open reading frame, function uncertain. CDR3 size: 15 residues. V shed 4 bases and J shed 4 bases, with 13 bases lying between them. CDR3 bases: TGCGCCAGCAGTCCTACACCTGCGATCACCGGGGAGCTGTTTTTT. This codes for CASSPTPAITGELFF.

CDR3 sequence: CASSLGHPKNYEQYF. The DNA of the CDR3 is TGCGCCAGCAGCTTGGGACACCCCAAAAACTACGAGCAGTACTTC. The V and J genes are TRBV5-1 and TRBJ2-7; D gene ambiguous. Trimming left V 0 bases short and J 3 bases short, with 13 bases between. CDR3 size: 15 residues. From germline, CDR1 is SGHRS and CDR2 YFSETQ.

This chain links TRBV30 with TRBJ1-1, with D maybe TRBD1 (6 bases). This CDR3 spans 12 amino acids. Germline values: CDR1 GTSNPN, CDR2 SVGIG (reference sequence). With 3 bases removed from V and 7 bases from J, the gap between germline ends came to 12 bases. The CDR3 loop reads CAWSPDSYEAFF. The CDR3 nucleotides are TGTGCCTGGAGCCCGGACAGCTATGAAGCTTTCTTT.

This clone was observed a few times. V and J are TRBV5-6 and TRBJ1-1; D ambiguous. Germline CDR1 SGHDT, CDR2 YYEEEE. The CDR3 extends over 13 amino acids. Trimming removed 3 bases from V and 4 bases from J, with 10 bases in between. CDR3 sequence reads: CASSSGVFTEAFF. In DNA, the CDR3 is TGTGCCAGCAGCTCTGGGGTCTTCACTGAAGCTTTCTTT.

As DNA, the CDR3 is TGCAGCGTTGCCGACAGGGTAGCCTACGAGCAGTACTTC. Protein product: CSVADRVAYEQYF. This chain connects TRBV29-1 to TRBJ2-7, with 7 positions matching TRBD1. This CDR3 is 13 amino acids long. Germline V gene lookup returns CDR1 SQVTM and CDR2 ANQGSEA. Trimming at V came to 4 bases and at J to 2 bases, leaving 5 bases not matched to a gene.

The sample holds many counts of this clone. The chain links TRBV15 to TRBJ2-1, with D perhaps matching TRBD1 (6 bases). This CDR3 comprises 14 residues. Trimming removed 2 bases at V and 4 bases at J, with 9 bases between. The germline gives CDR1 LNHNV, CDR2 YYDKDF (reference sequence). CDR3 sequence reads: CATSRLDRYNEQFF. The CDR3 nucleotides are TGTGCCACCAGCAGACTGGACAGATACAATGAGCAGTTCTTC.

This chain links TRBV5-1 with TRBJ1-1; D gene ambiguous. Trimming pared 3 bases from V and 1 base from J, leaving 7 bases between. The CDR3 runs 13 residues. Germline-derived CDR1 and CDR2 are SGHRS and YFSETQ. This CDR3 is CASSSQRNTEAFF. The CDR3 bases are TGCGCCAGCAGCTCTCAGAGGAACACTGAAGCTTTCTTT.

The CDR3 DNA reads as TGTGCCAGCAGCGTAGGGTGGGGGGGAAGTCAGCCCCAGCATTTT. Translated, it gives CASSVGWGGSQPQHF. The rearrangement joins TRBV9 to TRBJ1-5; TRBD1 might be the D (5 bases). The CDR3 consists of 15 residues. Per the germline V gene, CDR1 is SGDLS and CDR2 is YYNGEE. Trimming removed 0 bases from V and 6 bases from J, with 13 bases in between.

The V and J genes are TRBV29-1 and TRBJ2-7, with D hard to call. The germline V gene encodes CDR1 SQVTM and CDR2 ANQGSEA. This CDR3 is 13 amino acids long. V was shortened by 6 bases and J by 3 bases, with 15 bases between the two germline ends. CDR3 region: CSVVSGSGYEQYF. CDR3 in DNA: TGCAGCGTAGTGTCTGGCAGTGGCTACGAGCAGTACTTC.

The chain carries TRBV2 and TRBJ2-7; D gene unclear. The CDR3 runs to 11 residues. Trimming took off 7 bases at V and 7 bases at J, with 11 bases between the two ends. The germline CDR1 and CDR2 sequences are SNHLY and FYNNEI. The CDR3 bases are TGTGCCAGCACGGGTTCCGGAGAGCAGTACTTC. It specifies CASTGSGEQYF.

This clone showed up just once. The chain combines TRBV30 with TRBJ1-3; D is uncertain. Trimming took off 0 bases at V and 8 bases at J, with 8 bases between the two ends. Germline V lookup: CDR1 GTSNPN, CDR2 SVGIG (reference sequence). This CDR3 comprises 12 residues. The CDR3 nucleotides are TGTGCCTGGAGTGTTGGGGAAGACACCATATATTTT. Its translation is CAWSVGEDTIYF.

The chain combines TRBV15 with TRBJ1-1; D call uncertain. Germline assignment: CDR1 LNHNV and CDR2 YYDKDF (reference sequence). V was pared by 0 bases and J by 1 base, with 9 bases between. CDR3 size: 15 residues. The CDR3 spells CATSRDLVQNTEAFF. The CDR3 nucleotides are TGTGCCACCAGCAGAGATCTCGTACAGAACACTGAAGCTTTCTTT.

Worth noting for this clone: Other DNA sequences in this specimen translate into the identical CDR3. This chain uses TRBV29-1 with TRBJ2-7; no definite D call. V lost 6 bases and J lost 2, with 14 bases in between. CDR1 and CDR2 (germline): SQVTM, ANQGSEA. CDR3 length: 13 amino acids. The CDR3 DNA follows: TGCAGCGTGCGGACCGTTTTAACCTACGAGCAGTACTTC. Its protein product is CSVRTVLTYEQYF.

The V call is TRBV5-1, the J call TRBJ2-3; no definite D call. Germline CDR1 is SGHRS and CDR2 is YFSETQ. The CDR3 has 11 amino acids. V gave up 2 bases and J gave up 7 bases, with 5 bases separating them. For the CDR3, the DNA is TGCGCCAGCAGCTTTTCTAATACGCAGTATTTT. This gives the protein CASSFSNTQYF.

The chain employs TRBV30 and TRBJ1-4; weak D call: TRBD1 (5 bases). Germline V gene data show CDR1 as GTSNPN and CDR2 as SVGIG (reference sequence). With 5 bases removed from V and 5 bases from J, the gap between germline ends came to 12 bases. The CDR3 contains 13 residues. The CDR3 here is CAWSTDSNEKLFF. CDR3 nucleotide sequence: TGTGCCTGGTCGACAGATTCGAATGAAAAACTGTTTTTT.